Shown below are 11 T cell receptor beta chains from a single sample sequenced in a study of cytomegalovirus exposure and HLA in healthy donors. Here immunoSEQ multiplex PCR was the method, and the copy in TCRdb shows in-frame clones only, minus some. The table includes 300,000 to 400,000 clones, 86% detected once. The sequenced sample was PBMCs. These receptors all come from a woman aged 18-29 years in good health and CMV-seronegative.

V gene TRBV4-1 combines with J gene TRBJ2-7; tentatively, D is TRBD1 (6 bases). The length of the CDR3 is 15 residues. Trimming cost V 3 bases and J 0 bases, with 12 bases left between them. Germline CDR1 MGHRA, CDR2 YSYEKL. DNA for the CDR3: TGCGCCAGCAGCCAGTTACAGGGTCCCTCCTACGAGCAGTACTTC. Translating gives CASSQLQGPSYEQYF.

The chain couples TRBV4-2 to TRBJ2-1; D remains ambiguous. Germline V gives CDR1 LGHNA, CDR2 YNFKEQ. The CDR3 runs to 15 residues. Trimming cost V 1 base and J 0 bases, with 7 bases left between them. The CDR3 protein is CASSQGGTSYNEQFF. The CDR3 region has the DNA TGTGCCAGCAGCCAAGGCGGCACCTCCTACAATGAGCAGTTCTTC.

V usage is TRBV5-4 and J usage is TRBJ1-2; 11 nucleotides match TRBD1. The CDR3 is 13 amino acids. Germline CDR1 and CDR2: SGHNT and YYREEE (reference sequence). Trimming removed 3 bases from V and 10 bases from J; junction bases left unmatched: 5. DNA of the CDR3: TGTGCCAGCAGCTGGGACAGGGGGGGAGACTACACCTTC. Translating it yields CASSWDRGGDYTF.

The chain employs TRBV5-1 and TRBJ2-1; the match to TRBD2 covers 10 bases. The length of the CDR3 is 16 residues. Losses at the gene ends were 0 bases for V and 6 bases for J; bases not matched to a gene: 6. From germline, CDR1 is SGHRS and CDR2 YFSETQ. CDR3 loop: CASSLGTSGMSNEQFF. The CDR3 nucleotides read TGCGCCAGCAGCTTGGGTACTAGCGGGATGAGCAATGAGCAGTTCTTC.

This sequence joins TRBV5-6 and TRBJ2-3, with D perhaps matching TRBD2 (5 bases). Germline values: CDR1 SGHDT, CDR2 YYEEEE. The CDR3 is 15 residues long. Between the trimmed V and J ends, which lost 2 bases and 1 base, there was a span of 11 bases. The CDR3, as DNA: TGTGCCAGCAGCTTCCGGGGTAGCGGCACAGATACGCAGTATTTT. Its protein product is CASSFRGSGTDTQYF. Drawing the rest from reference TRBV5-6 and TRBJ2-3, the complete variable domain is DAGVTQSPTHLIKTRGQQVTLRCSPKSGHDTVSWYQQALGQGPQFIFQYYEEEERQRGNFPDRFSGHQFPNYSSELNVNALLLGDSALYLCASSFRGSGTDTQYFGPGTRLTVL.

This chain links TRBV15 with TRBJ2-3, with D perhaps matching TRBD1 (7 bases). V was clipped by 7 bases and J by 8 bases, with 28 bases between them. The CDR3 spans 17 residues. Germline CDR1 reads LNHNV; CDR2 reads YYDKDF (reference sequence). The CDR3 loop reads CATTLGRDLESGGTQYF. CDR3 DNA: TGTGCCACCACTCTAGGGCGGGACTTGGAGTCAGGGGGTACGCAGTATTTT.

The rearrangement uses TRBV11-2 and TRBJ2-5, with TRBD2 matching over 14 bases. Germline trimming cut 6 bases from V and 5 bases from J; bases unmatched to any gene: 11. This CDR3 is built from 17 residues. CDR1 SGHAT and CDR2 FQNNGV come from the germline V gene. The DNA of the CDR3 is TGTGCCAGCAGATCCGGGACTAGCGGGAGTTGGGAGGAGACCCAGTACTTC. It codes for CASRSGTSGSWEETQYF.

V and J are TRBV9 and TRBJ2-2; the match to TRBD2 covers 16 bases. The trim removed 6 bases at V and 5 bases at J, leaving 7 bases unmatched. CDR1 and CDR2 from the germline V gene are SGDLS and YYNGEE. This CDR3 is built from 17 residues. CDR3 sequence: CASNPGLAGGGTGELFF. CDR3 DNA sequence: TGTGCCAGCAATCCGGGACTAGCGGGAGGGGGGACCGGGGAGCTGTTTTTT.

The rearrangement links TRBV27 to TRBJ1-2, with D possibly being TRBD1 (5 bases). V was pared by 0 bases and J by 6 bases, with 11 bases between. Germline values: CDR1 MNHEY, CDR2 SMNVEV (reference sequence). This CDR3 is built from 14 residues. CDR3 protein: CASSLSVRANGYTF. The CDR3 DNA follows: TGTGCCAGCAGTTTATCAGTCAGGGCCAATGGCTACACCTTC.

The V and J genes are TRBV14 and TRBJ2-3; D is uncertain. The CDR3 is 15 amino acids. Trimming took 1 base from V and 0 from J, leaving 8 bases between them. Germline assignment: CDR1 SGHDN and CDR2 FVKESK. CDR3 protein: CASSQGDSSTDTQYF. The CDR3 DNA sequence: TGTGCCAGCAGCCAAGGAGATTCTAGCACAGATACGCAGTATTTT.

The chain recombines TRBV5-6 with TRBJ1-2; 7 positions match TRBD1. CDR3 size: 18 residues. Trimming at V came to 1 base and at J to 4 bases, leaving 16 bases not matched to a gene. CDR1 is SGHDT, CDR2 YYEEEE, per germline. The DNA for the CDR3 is TGTGCCAGCAGCTTGCCCCACCGACAGGGCTTAATGTTCTATGGCTACACCTTC. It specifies CASSLPHRQGLMFYGYTF.